The 26 T cell receptor beta chains given below trace back to one sample, sequenced in a study of control samples from healthy donors and cancer patients. Profiled with immunoSEQ multiplex PCR; TCRdb holds only in-frame clones, not every one. The table has roughly 92,000 clones, about 86% seen once. The sample comprised blood. These receptors were collected from a woman aged 50 to 60 in good health.

This chain links TRBV14 with TRBJ1-6; tentatively, D is TRBD1 (5 bases). CDR3 size: 15 residues. Germline loops: CDR1 SGHDN, CDR2 FVKESK. Trimming shortened V by 5 bases and J by 9 bases, and 17 bases separated the two germline ends. CDR3 sequence: CASSSWGGAGSPLHF. The CDR3 nucleotides read TGTGCCAGCAGCTCATGGGGGGGAGCCGGTTCACCCCTCCACTTT.

The chain carries TRBV6-5 and TRBJ1-2; 7 nucleotides line up with TRBD1. The CDR3 is made up of 13 amino acids. Unmatched junction bases numbered 9, after V lost 6 bases and J lost 8 bases. Germline V gene lookup returns CDR1 MNHEY and CDR2 SVGAGI. In DNA, the CDR3 is TGTGCCAGCAGGGGGACAGCTCAGGGAGGCTACACCTTC. Its translation is CASRGTAQGGYTF.

V and J are TRBV5-4 and TRBJ2-2; 9 nucleotides agree with TRBD1. Germline loops: CDR1 SGHNT, CDR2 YYREEE (reference sequence). The CDR3 consists of 15 residues. V lost 3 bases, J lost 4 bases, and 4 bases stayed unmatched. CDR3 in DNA: TGTGCCAGCAGCTACAGGGGGCGGGTCACCGGGGAGCTGTTTTTT. Its protein product is CASSYRGRVTGELFF.

The chain employs TRBV12-3 or TRBV12-4 and TRBJ2-7; D is unresolved. The CDR3 sequence is 11 residues long. Trimming took off 4 bases at V and 3 bases at J, with 4 bases between the two ends. CDR3 sequence (DNA): TGTGCCAGCAGTTCAATCTACGAGCAGTACTTC. As protein: CASSSIYEQYF.

This chain's CDR3 is CASSSRGLAGGYNEQFF. The CDR3 DNA reads as TGTGCCAGCAGCTCAAGGGGACTAGCGGGAGGCTACAATGAGCAGTTCTTC. The chain employs TRBV11-2 and TRBJ2-1; 15 bases are shared with TRBD2. The CDR3 has 17 amino acids. Per germline, CDR1 SGHAT and CDR2 FQNNGV. Losses at the gene ends were 4 bases for V and 3 bases for J; bases not matched to a gene: 4.

This clone showed up just once. CDR3 region: CASSFSGGDYGYTF. The CDR3, as DNA: TGCGCCAGCAGCTTCTCAGGGGGCGACTATGGCTACACCTTC. The chain employs TRBV5-1 and TRBJ1-2, with 8 bases lining up with TRBD1. Germline V gene data show CDR1 as SGHRS and CDR2 as YFSETQ. Unmatched junction bases numbered 3, after V lost 2 bases and J lost 3 bases. This CDR3 is 14 amino acids long.

This chain connects TRBV10-2 to TRBJ2-4; 11 bases are shared with TRBD2. The germline V gene has CDR1 WSHSY and CDR2 SAAADI. CDR3 length: 17 residues. Trimming took 6 bases from V and 1 from J; bases not matched to a gene: 8. The CDR3 nucleotides read TGCGCCAGCAGGGAGACTTCTAGCGGGGGGGCCAAAAACATTCAGTACTTC. This gives the protein CASRETSSGGAKNIQYF.

A remark on this clone: The sample holds other DNA sequences that translate to the same CDR3. The gene calls are TRBV19 and TRBJ1-2; the D gene is possibly TRBD1 (5 bases). Trimming removed 3 bases from V and 4 bases from J, with 12 bases in between. CDR1 is LNHDA, CDR2 SQIVND, per germline (reference sequence). The CDR3 consists of 14 residues. The CDR3 DNA reads as TGTGCCAGTAGTATCGGCCAGGGCTTCTATGGCTACACCTTC. It specifies CASSIGQGFYGYTF.

The chain uses TRBV28 and TRBJ2-3; 7 nucleotides agree with TRBD1. V gave up 10 bases and J gave up 5 bases; unmatched junction bases: 12. CDR1 is MDHEN and CDR2 is SYDVKM in the germline V gene. This CDR3 region has 14 residues. The CDR3 bases are TGTGCCACCACCCTTAGGGGGCAGGAAGATACGCAGTATTTT. Its protein is CATTLRGQEDTQYF.

V gene TRBV7-2 combines with J gene TRBJ1-6; weak D call: TRBD1 (5 bases). The V gene's germline CDR1 is SGHTA and CDR2 FQGNSA. V was pared by 1 base and J by 2 bases, with 9 bases between. The CDR3 has 16 residues. As DNA, the CDR3 is TGTGCCAGCAGCTTAGACGGGGGAGCCTATAATTCACCCCTCCACTTT. This codes for CASSLDGGAYNSPLHF.

The V gene is TRBV21-1, the J gene TRBJ2-2; the table's D call, TRBD1, has no DNA check behind it. TRBV21-1 is a pseudogene locus. CDR3 length: 15 amino acids. The CDR3 bases are TGTGCCAGCAGCACGGGACAGGCGAGGACCGGGGAGCTGTTTTTT. This gives the protein CASSTGQARTGELFF.

The rearrangement links TRBV19 to TRBJ1-2, with D hard to call. Germline V lookup: CDR1 LNHDA, CDR2 SQIVND (reference sequence). With 3 bases removed from V and 2 bases from J, the gap between germline ends came to 10 bases. The CDR3 is 14 residues long. In nucleotides, the CDR3 is TGTGCCAGTAGTATCAGGCAGCTAAACTATGGCTACACCTTC. Amino acid sequence: CASSIRQLNYGYTF.

The chain uses TRBV5-5 and TRBJ1-1; TRBD1 is a possible D gene (5 bases). This CDR3 contains 15 residues. Between the trimmed V and J ends, which lost 4 bases and 2 bases, there was a span of 15 bases. The germline gives CDR1 SGHKS, CDR2 YYEKEE (reference sequence). The CDR3, as DNA: TGTGCCAGCAGCCAAACGTCGGACAACAACACTGAAGCTTTCTTT. Translation gives CASSQTSDNNTEAFF.

CDR3 coding DNA: TGTGCCAGCAGCGTAGGTTTAGCGGGAGGTACCGGGGAGCTGTTTTTT. Protein product: CASSVGLAGGTGELFF. V gene TRBV9 combines with J gene TRBJ2-2; 10 nucleotides align to TRBD2. The CDR3 is made up of 16 amino acids. J gave up 5 bases and V 0 bases, and 4 bases lay outside the gene matches. CDR1 and CDR2 (germline): SGDLS, YYNGEE.

The chain joins TRBV19 to TRBJ1-1; the D is unclear. Germline CDR1 is LNHDA and CDR2 is SQIVND (reference sequence). V lost 3 bases, J lost 1 base, and 6 bases lay in between. This CDR3 has 13 amino acids. DNA for the CDR3: TGTGCCAGTAGTATGCCAGGGAACACTGAAGCTTTCTTT. Protein product: CASSMPGNTEAFF.

The rearrangement uses TRBV6-6 and TRBJ1-4, with 7 positions matching TRBD1. Looked up from germline, CDR1 is MNHNY and CDR2 is SVGAGI (reference sequence). Trimming took 6 bases from V and 4 from J; bases not matched to a gene: 8. The CDR3 has 15 amino acids. The CDR3 DNA follows: TGTGCCAGCAGGGGGACAGCCAGGGGTAATGAAAAACTGTTTTTT. It encodes CASRGTARGNEKLFF.

This sequence joins TRBV20-1 and TRBJ2-7; no definite D call. The V end lost 3 bases, the J end lost 6 bases, and 18 bases lay between the germline ends. Germline V gene lookup returns CDR1 DFQATT and CDR2 SNEGSKA (reference sequence). The CDR3 is 14 amino acids. The CDR3 sequence is CSASSPSLKGEQYF. Written as DNA, the CDR3 is TGCAGTGCTAGTTCCCCCTCCCTAAAAGGCGAGCAGTACTTC.

This chain links TRBV7-2 with TRBJ1-3; D is uncertain. The CDR3 loop spans 13 amino acids. V was pared by 0 bases and J by 3 bases, with 3 bases between. Germline CDR1 SGHTA, CDR2 FQGNSA. CDR3 nucleotide sequence: TGTGCCAGCAGCTTAGCTGGTGGAAACACCATATATTTT. It specifies CASSLAGGNTIYF. The full variable domain, its missing parts supplied by reference TRBV7-2 and TRBJ1-3, is GAGVSQSPSNKVTEKGKDVELRCDPISGHTALYWYRQSLGQGLEFLIYFQGNSAPDKSGLPSDRFSAERTGGSVSTLTIQRTQQEDSAVYLCASSLAGGNTIYFGEGSWLTVV.

The V call is TRBV2, the J call TRBJ1-2; D not certain. From germline, CDR1 is SNHLY and CDR2 FYNNEI. This CDR3 is built from 12 residues. V was trimmed by 7 bases and J by 4 bases, leaving 10 bases between them. CDR3 amino acids: CASTEGLYGYTF. The DNA of the CDR3 is TGTGCCAGCACCGAGGGCCTCTATGGCTACACCTTC. Filled out from reference TRBV2 and TRBJ1-2, the complete variable domain reads EPEVTQTPSHQVTQMGQEVILRCVPISNHLYFYWYRQILGQKVEFLVSFYNNEISEKSEIFDDQFSVERPDGSNFTLKIRSTKLEDSAMYFCASTEGLYGYTFGSGTRLTVV.

This clone was seen once. The chain has TRBV11-3 and TRBJ1-5; possible D gene TRBD1, 5 bases. Trimming shortened V by 5 bases and J by 7 bases, and 12 bases separated the two germline ends. The length of the CDR3 is 13 residues. Germline lookup yields CDR1 SGHNT and CDR2 YENEEA. CDR3 amino acids: CASSATALQPQHF. CDR3 DNA sequence: TGTGCCAGCAGCGCGACAGCGTTGCAGCCCCAGCATTTT. Full variable domain (missing parts from reference TRBV11-3 and TRBJ1-5): EAGVVQSPRYKIIEKKQPVAFWCNPISGHNTLYWYLQNLGQGPELLIRYENEEAVDDSQLPKDRFSAERLKGVDSTLKIQPAELGDSAVYLCASSATALQPQHFGDGTRLSIL.

The J gene is TRBJ2-5, the V gene TRBV7-2; D is possibly TRBD2 (6 bases). The CDR3 consists of 16 residues. Germline CDR1 reads SGHTA; CDR2 reads FQGNSA. V dropped 1 base and J dropped 5 bases, with 17 bases sitting between them. The CDR3 nucleotides are TGTGCCAGCAGCTTAGGCGGGGCAGGGAGGTCGGAGACCCAGTACTTC. It yields the protein CASSLGGAGRSETQYF.

This clone came up a few times. The chain carries TRBV15 and TRBJ2-5, with no clear D. Germline V gene lookup returns CDR1 LNHNV and CDR2 YYDKDF (reference sequence). V shed 1 base and J shed 4 bases, with 10 bases lying between them. The CDR3 spans 14 residues. The CDR3 region has the DNA TGTGCCACCAGCAGAGGCGAAGACCTAGAGACCCAGTACTTC. It encodes CATSRGEDLETQYF.

The gene calls are TRBV7-2 and TRBJ2-7; D perhaps matches TRBD1 (6 bases). The germline V and J ends were trimmed by 6 bases and 2 bases, with 11 bases remaining between them. This CDR3 comprises 13 residues. CDR1 SGHTA and CDR2 FQGNSA come from the germline V gene. The CDR3 DNA is TGTGCCAGCAGGGGGACATATACCTACGAGCAGTACTTC. Amino acids: CASRGTYTYEQYF.

This rearrangement joins TRBV5-8 to TRBJ2-7; 11 bases line up with TRBD2. V was clipped by 0 bases and J by 6 bases; unmatched bases: 14. The CDR3 runs 18 residues. Germline lookup yields CDR1 SGHTS and CDR2 YDEGEE. CDR3 loop: CASSLVYGSGRAGREQYF. In DNA, the CDR3 is TGTGCCAGCAGCTTGGTTTATGGTAGCGGGAGGGCCGGGCGCGAGCAGTACTTC.

The chain has TRBV6-6 and TRBJ2-7; 8 nucleotides align to TRBD2. The CDR3 sequence is 13 residues long. Losses at the gene ends were 7 bases for V and 3 bases for J; bases not matched to a gene: 5. Germline-derived CDR1 and CDR2 are MNHNY and SVGAGI (reference sequence). In nucleotides, the CDR3 is TGTGCCAGCAAGAGCGGGAGCAACTACGAGCAGTACTTC. Translated: CASKSGSNYEQYF.

The rearrangement links TRBV11-2 to TRBJ2-6; D is tentatively TRBD1 or TRBD2 (5 bases each). The V gene lost 2 bases and the J gene lost 0 bases, with 11 bases spanning the gap. The V gene's germline CDR1 is SGHAT and CDR2 FQNNGV. The length of the CDR3 is 17 residues. This CDR3 is CASSLYRGLSGANVLTF. DNA for the CDR3: TGTGCCAGCAGCTTATATCGGGGCCTCTCTGGGGCCAACGTCCTGACTTTC. Filled out from reference TRBV11-2 and TRBJ2-6, the complete variable domain reads EAGVAQSPRYKIIEKRQSVAFWCNPISGHATLYWYQQILGQGPKLLIQFQNNGVVDDSQLPKDRFSAERLKGVDSTLKIQPAKLEDSAVYLCASSLYRGLSGANVLTFGAGSRLTVL.